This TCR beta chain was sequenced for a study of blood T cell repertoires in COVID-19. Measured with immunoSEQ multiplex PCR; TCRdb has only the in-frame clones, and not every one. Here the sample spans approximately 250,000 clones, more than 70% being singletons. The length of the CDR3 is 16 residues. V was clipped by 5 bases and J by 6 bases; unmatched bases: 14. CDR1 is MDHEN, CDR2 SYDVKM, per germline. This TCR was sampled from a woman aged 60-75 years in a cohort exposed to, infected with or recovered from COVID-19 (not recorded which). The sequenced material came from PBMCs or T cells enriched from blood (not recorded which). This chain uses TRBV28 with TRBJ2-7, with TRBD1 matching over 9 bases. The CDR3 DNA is TGTGCCAGCAGTCTCCCGGGACAGGGTAAGTCCGGCGAGCAGTACTTC. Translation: CASSLPGQGKSGEQYF.